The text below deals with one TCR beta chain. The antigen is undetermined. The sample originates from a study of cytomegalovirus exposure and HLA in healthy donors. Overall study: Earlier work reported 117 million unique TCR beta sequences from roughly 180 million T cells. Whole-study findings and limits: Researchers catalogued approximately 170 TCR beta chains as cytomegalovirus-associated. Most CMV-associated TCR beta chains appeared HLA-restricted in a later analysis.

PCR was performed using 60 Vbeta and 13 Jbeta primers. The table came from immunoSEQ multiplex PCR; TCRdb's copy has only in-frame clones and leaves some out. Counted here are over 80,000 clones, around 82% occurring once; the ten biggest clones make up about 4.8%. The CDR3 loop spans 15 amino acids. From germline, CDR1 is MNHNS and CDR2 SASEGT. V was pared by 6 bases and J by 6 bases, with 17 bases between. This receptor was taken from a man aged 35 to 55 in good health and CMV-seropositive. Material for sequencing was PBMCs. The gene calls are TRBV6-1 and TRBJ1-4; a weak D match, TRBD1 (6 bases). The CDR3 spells CASRQTGQYYEKLFF. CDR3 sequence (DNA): TGTGCCAGCAGGCAAACAGGGCAGTACTATGAAAAACTGTTTTTT.